This TCR beta chain was captured in a study of CD8 T cells in ankylosing spondylitis. Study conclusions and caveats: Reportedly, matched ankylosing spondylitis synovial fluid was significantly enriched for disease-linked clones. Made up of roughly 8 highly homologous variants, a TCR beta motif appeared characteristic of ankylosing spondylitis blood.

Germline CDR1 and CDR2: LGHNA and YSLEER. The CDR3 runs to 15 residues. Between the trimmed V and J ends, which lost 4 bases and 0 bases, there was a span of 10 bases. With molecular barcodes, quantitative 5'-RACE was used to make the TCR beta libraries. TCRdb reprocessed the 5' RACE reads via MiXCR and lists one record per CDR3 protein. The table lists about 510,000 distinct CDR3 sequences, 5.3% of them singletons. This clonotype was observed at least ten times. As yet, its antigen is unknown. The chain has TRBV4-3 and TRBJ2-1, with D unresolved. The receptor was isolated from a male donor with ankylosing spondylitis. Sequencing was carried out using blood, either unsorted or a sorted T cell fraction (not recorded which). CDR3 sequence: CASSPGRSSYNEQFF. CDR3 in DNA: TGCGCCAGCAGCCCCGGACGGAGCTCCTACAATGAGCAGTTCTTC.